The 32 T cell receptor beta chains below come from one sample, sequenced in a study of T cells in Graves' hyperthyroidism and ophthalmopathy. The TCR beta CDR3 regions underwent amplification using RNA transcripts as the source. HTBI primers were employed in a first-round RT-PCR of the TCR CDR3. TCRdb analysed the multiplex PCR reads with MiXCR anew, one entry per CDR3 protein. The profile shows approximately 400,000 distinct CDR3 sequences, about a sixth of them singletons. Sequenced material: blood. The receptors were sampled from a woman between 18 and 30 years old with Graves' hyperthyroidism.

In this sample, this clonotype turned up a few times. This sequence joins TRBV5-1 and TRBJ2-5; 10 bases fit TRBD1. Losses at the gene ends were 6 bases for V and 5 bases for J; bases not matched to a gene: 10. Germline CDR1 SGHRS, CDR2 YFSETQ. The CDR3 runs to 15 residues. The chain's CDR3 is CASTDTGTGDETQYF. The CDR3 nucleotides are TGCGCCAGCACCGATACCGGGACAGGGGACGAGACCCAGTACTTC.

The chain uses TRBV9 and TRBJ1-5; D not resolved. Germline CDR1 is SGDLS and CDR2 is YYNGEE. The CDR3 spans 14 residues. Deletions cut 1 base from V and 7 bases from J, with 12 bases between. Here the CDR3 reads CASSVRPDGQPQHF. The CDR3 DNA reads as TGTGCCAGCAGCGTACGACCGGACGGGCAGCCCCAGCATTTT.

This chain joins TRBV19 and TRBJ1-2, with a weak D call TRBD1 (6 bases). Trimming removed 3 bases from V and 3 bases from J, with 11 bases in between. The CDR3 is made up of 14 amino acids. The V gene's germline CDR1 is LNHDA and CDR2 SQIVND (reference sequence). DNA for the CDR3: TGTGCCAGTAGTATCCAGGGGCGGGACTATGGCTACACCTTC. Its translation: CASSIQGRDYGYTF.

This clonotype was picked up many times. V and J are TRBV11-3 and TRBJ1-3, with D tentatively TRBD1 (5 bases). The V and J ends lost 5 bases and 0 bases respectively, with 11 bases between them. The CDR3 spans 15 residues. Germline values: CDR1 SGHNT, CDR2 YENEEA. CDR3 in amino acids: CASSQLGGSGNTIYF. In DNA, the CDR3 is TGTGCCAGCAGCCAACTCGGGGGCTCTGGAAACACCATATATTTT.

This clonotype came up many times. The chain combines TRBV18 with TRBJ2-3; D call uncertain. Germline lookup yields CDR1 KGHSH and CDR2 LQKENI. V was clipped by 3 bases and J by 0 bases, with 7 bases between them. CDR3 size: 14 residues. The CDR3 protein is CASSPPSSTDTQYF. In DNA form, the CDR3 reads TGTGCCAGCTCACCCCCTTCTAGCACAGATACGCAGTATTTT.

At least ten counts were recorded for this clonotype. CDR3 bases: TGTGCCAGCAGTGAGGGTAGCAGGTTATATCAGCCCCAGCATTTT. Its translation: CASSEGSRLYQPQHF. The chain couples TRBV2 to TRBJ1-5; D remains ambiguous. The germline gives CDR1 SNHLY, CDR2 FYNNEI. V was clipped by 3 bases and J by 5 bases, with 14 bases between them. The CDR3 is made up of 15 amino acids. Together with reference TRBV2 and TRBJ1-5, the CDR3 gives the full variable domain: EPEVTQTPSHQVTQMGQEVILRCVPISNHLYFYWYRQILGQKVEFLVSFYNNEISEKSEIFDDQFSVERPDGSNFTLKIRSTKLEDSAMYFCASSEGSRLYQPQHFGDGTRLSIL.

The chain carries TRBV4-1 and TRBJ1-5; maybe TRBD1 (6 bases). V was trimmed by 2 bases and J by 1 base, leaving 15 bases between them. CDR3 length: 17 amino acids. Germline values: CDR1 MGHRA, CDR2 YSYEKL. Written as DNA, the CDR3 is TGCGCCAGCAGCCAAACGCCGGGGGGCCAGAGCAATCAGCCCCAGCATTTT. Amino acids: CASSQTPGGQSNQPQHF.

The V gene is TRBV12-3 or TRBV12-4, the J gene TRBJ1-2, with D perhaps matching TRBD1 (6 bases). Trimming cost V 6 bases and J 6 bases, with 14 bases left between them. This CDR3 is 13 amino acids long. The chain's CDR3 is CASSLQGLHGYTF. The CDR3 DNA is TGTGCCAGCAGCCTACAGGGTCTCCATGGCTACACCTTC.

This clonotype was detected a few times. The V and J genes are TRBV28 and TRBJ2-6; no clear D. The germline V gene encodes CDR1 MDHEN and CDR2 SYDVKM. Trimming took 7 bases from V and 0 from J, leaving 16 bases between them. CDR3 length equals 17 residues. CDR3 amino acids: CASTSTRTDSGANVLTF. As DNA, the CDR3 is TGTGCCAGCACATCTACCCGGACGGACTCTGGGGCCAACGTCCTGACTTTC.

The V call is TRBV20-1, the J call TRBJ2-7; D possibly corresponds to TRBD2 (5 bases). CDR3 length equals 13 residues. Germline V gene data show CDR1 as DFQATT and CDR2 as SNEGSKA (reference sequence). V shed 4 bases and J shed 0 bases, with 10 bases lying between them. CDR3 DNA sequence: TGCAGTGCTACTTTCGGGGACTCCTACGAGCAGTACTTC. Translated: CSATFGDSYEQYF.

The chain uses TRBV9 and TRBJ2-3, with D perhaps matching TRBD1 or TRBD2 (6 bases each). V was shortened by 4 bases and J by 1 base, with 13 bases between the two germline ends. CDR1 SGDLS and CDR2 YYNGEE come from the germline V gene. This CDR3 is built from 15 residues. The CDR3 DNA sequence: TGTGCCAGCAGCTTTAAAAGGGGGGGCACAGATACGCAGTATTTT. It encodes CASSFKRGGTDTQYF. Full variable domain (rest looked up from reference TRBV9 and TRBJ2-3): DSGVTQTPKHLITATGQRVTLRCSPRSGDLSVYWYQQSLDQGLQFLIQYYNGEERAKGNILERFSAQQFPDLHSELNLSSLELGDSALYFCASSFKRGGTDTQYFGPGTRLTVL.

In its sample, this clonotype was seen many times. The J gene is TRBJ2-2, the V gene TRBV12-5; tentatively, D is TRBD2 (6 bases). The V and J ends lost 6 bases and 5 bases respectively, with 22 bases between them. The length of the CDR3 is 17 residues. The germline V gene encodes CDR1 LGHNT and CDR2 FRNRAP. The CDR3 sequence: CASGGPTARGQTGELFF. For the CDR3, the DNA is TGTGCTAGTGGGGGCCCGACAGCGCGGGGTCAAACCGGGGAGCTGTTTTTT. The full variable domain, in which reference TRBV12-5 and TRBJ2-2 provide the parts outside the CDR3, is DARVTQTPRHKVTEMGQEVTMRCQPILGHNTVFWYRQTMMQGLELLAYFRNRAPLDDSGMPKDRFSAEMPDATLATLKIQPSEPRDSAVYFCASGGPTARGQTGELFFGEGSRLTVL.

This clonotype occurred many times. The chain joins TRBV4-1 to TRBJ2-2; the match to TRBD1 covers 9 bases. This CDR3 spans 17 amino acids. V was clipped by 0 bases and J by 5 bases; unmatched bases: 7. Germline values: CDR1 MGHRA, CDR2 YSYEKL. The CDR3 here is CASSQDRGTGRTGELFF. In DNA, the CDR3 is TGCGCCAGCAGCCAAGATCGGGGGACAGGGAGGACCGGGGAGCTGTTTTTT.

This clonotype occurred many times. The chain has TRBV2 and TRBJ1-1; D gene uncertain. V was trimmed by 7 bases and J by 4 bases, leaving 10 bases between them. This CDR3 is built from 12 residues. CDR1 and CDR2 (germline): SNHLY, FYNNEI. DNA for the CDR3: TGTGCCAGCAATTCACAGACCACTGAAGCTTTCTTT. Amino acids: CASNSQTTEAFF.

This clonotype occurred many times. This chain links TRBV7-9 with TRBJ2-3; D is undetermined. V was shortened by 5 bases and J by 2 bases, with 14 bases between the two germline ends. Germline assignment: CDR1 SEHNR and CDR2 FQNEAQ (reference sequence). The CDR3 runs 15 residues. The CDR3 region is CASSGSNFPTDTQYF. The CDR3 bases are TGTGCCAGCAGCGGTAGCAACTTCCCCACAGATACGCAGTATTTT. Full variable domain (missing parts from reference TRBV7-9 and TRBJ2-3): DTGVSQNPRHKITKRGQNVTFRCDPISEHNRLYWYRQTLGQGPEFLTYFQNEAQLEKSRLLSDRFSAERPKGSFSTLEIQRTEQGDSAMYLCASSGSNFPTDTQYFGPGTRLTVL.

This clonotype was recorded many times. The chain combines TRBV5-1 with TRBJ2-7; possibly TRBD2 for D (6 bases). V was shortened by 2 bases and J by 0 bases, with 12 bases between the two germline ends. This CDR3 is built from 15 residues. Germline CDR1 SGHRS, CDR2 YFSETQ. The CDR3 is CASSLMAGNSYEQYF. Written as DNA, the CDR3 is TGCGCCAGCAGCTTAATGGCGGGGAACTCCTACGAGCAGTACTTC.

This clonotype was detected many times. The chain couples TRBV3-1 to TRBJ1-1, with D unresolved. Germline V lookup: CDR1 LGHDT, CDR2 YNNKEL (reference sequence). The CDR3 runs 13 residues. V shed 3 bases and J shed 1 base, with 6 bases lying between them. The CDR3 DNA reads TGTGCCAGCAGCCAGGCCGCGAACACTGAAGCTTTCTTT. Encoded protein: CASSQAANTEAFF.

V is TRBV19 and J is TRBJ1-5, with no clear D. This CDR3 region has 16 residues. V was shortened by 3 bases and J by 0 bases, with 12 bases between the two germline ends. Germline V gene data show CDR1 as LNHDA and CDR2 as SQIVND (reference sequence). In DNA, the CDR3 is TGTGCCAGTAGTATCCTCCACGGAGATAGCAATCAGCCCCAGCATTTT. Translation gives CASSILHGDSNQPQHF.

This clonotype was picked up many times. The chain links TRBV5-5 to TRBJ2-7; 8 positions agree with TRBD1. Germline trimming cut 2 bases from V and 4 bases from J; bases unmatched to any gene: 17. The germline V gene encodes CDR1 SGHKS and CDR2 YYEKEE (reference sequence). This CDR3 is built from 18 residues. Written as DNA, the CDR3 is TGTGCCAGCAGCTTCCCCGCTTCGGACAGGGTTGTCTTTTACGAGCAGTACTTC. Translated: CASSFPASDRVVFYEQYF.

This clonotype was seen repeatedly, ten times or more. The chain couples TRBV7-3 to TRBJ1-2; possibly TRBD1 for D (5 bases). V lost 5 bases, J lost 5 bases, and 18 bases lay in between. Germline values: CDR1 SGHTA, CDR2 FQGTGA. The CDR3 is 15 amino acids. CDR3 protein: CASSPGEVQTYGYTF. CDR3 sequence (DNA): TGTGCCAGCAGCCCGGGGGAGGTCCAGACATATGGCTACACCTTC.

The V and J genes are TRBV9 and TRBJ1-3; D remains ambiguous. Trimming took 0 bases from V and 0 from J, leaving 7 bases between them. Looked up from germline, CDR1 is SGDLS and CDR2 is YYNGEE. This CDR3 region has 15 residues. The CDR3 nucleotides read TGTGCCAGCAGCGTAGCGGCCTCCTCTGGAAACACCATATATTTT. This encodes CASSVAASSGNTIYF.

The chain combines TRBV4-1 with TRBJ1-2; D gene uncertain. This CDR3 has 14 amino acids. Trimming shortened V by 5 bases and J by 1 base, and 11 bases separated the two germline ends. Germline V gene sequence: CDR1 MGHRA, CDR2 YSYEKL. DNA for the CDR3: TGCGCCAGCAGCGCACCTTACAGTAACTATGGCTACACCTTC. Protein sequence: CASSAPYSNYGYTF.

This clonotype was detected ten times or more. V is TRBV29-1 and J is TRBJ2-1; 7 nucleotides align to TRBD2. CDR1 SQVTM and CDR2 ANQGSEA come from the germline V gene. Trimming at V came to 6 bases and at J to 9 bases, leaving 14 bases not matched to a gene. The CDR3 is 14 amino acids. The CDR3 DNA reads TGCAGCGTGGGGGAGGGCCCTCCAACCGGTGAGCAGTTCTTC. Translating it yields CSVGEGPPTGEQFF.

This clonotype showed up many times. The chain is built from TRBV6-1 and TRBJ1-2, with TRBD1 matching 7 bases. After removal of 1 base from V and 4 bases from J, the junction contained 3 bases not matched to a gene. The V gene's germline CDR1 is MNHNS and CDR2 SASEGT. This CDR3 region has 14 residues. The CDR3 spells CASSEGDSFYGYTF. CDR3 in DNA: TGTGCCAGCAGTGAAGGGGACAGCTTCTATGGCTACACCTTC.

This clonotype was seen repeatedly, ten times or more. V gene TRBV6-1 combines with J gene TRBJ2-1; TRBD1 matches 7 bases. Germline CDR1 reads MNHNS; CDR2 reads SASEGT. The V segment lost 5 bases and the J segment 6 bases; nucleotides outside the gene matches: 4. The CDR3 runs 13 residues. CDR3 sequence reads: CASSRTGVNEQFF. CDR3 in DNA: TGTGCCAGCAGTAGAACAGGGGTCAATGAGCAGTTCTTC.

This clonotype was seen ten or more times. The chain combines TRBV3-1 with TRBJ2-3, with D perhaps given as TRBD1 or TRBD2 (5 bases each). V lost 0 bases, J lost 3 bases, and 13 bases lay in between. CDR1 is LGHDT and CDR2 is YNNKEL in the germline V gene (reference sequence). CDR3 length: 16 amino acids. CDR3 protein: CASSQDLGGVTDTQYF. CDR3 coding DNA: TGTGCCAGCAGCCAAGATCTTGGGGGAGTAACAGATACGCAGTATTTT.

There are a few counts of this clonotype. This chain connects TRBV20-1 to TRBJ2-7, with D uncertain. This CDR3 is built from 14 residues. Germline V gene data show CDR1 as DFQATT and CDR2 as SNEGSKA (reference sequence). The ends were cut back, 2 bases at V and 4 bases at J, with 15 bases in the middle. Here the CDR3 reads CSARKVQNLYEQYF. The CDR3 DNA is TGCAGTGCTAGAAAGGTACAGAATCTTTACGAGCAGTACTTC.

The sample holds a few counts of this clonotype. The V gene is TRBV5-1, the J gene TRBJ1-1; 8 nucleotides align to TRBD1. Germline V gives CDR1 SGHRS, CDR2 YFSETQ. The V and J ends lost 2 bases and 7 bases, in that order; junction bases with no gene match: 7. The CDR3 extends over 14 amino acids. The DNA of the CDR3 is TGCGCCAGCAGCTTTTTACAGGGGGTCGGTGAAGCTTTCTTT. It is translated as CASSFLQGVGEAFF.

CDR3 in DNA: TGTGCCAGCAGTTACCAGGGACCCACGGGAAGATTCGAGCAGTACTTC. Protein: CASSYQGPTGRFEQYF. The chain employs TRBV6-5 and TRBJ2-7, with D possibly called TRBD1 or TRBD2 (5 bases each). Germline CDR1 MNHEY, CDR2 SVGAGI. The CDR3 extends over 16 amino acids. Between the trimmed V and J ends, which lost 2 bases and 6 bases, there was a span of 20 bases.

This clonotype appeared many times. The gene calls are TRBV9 and TRBJ2-2; D gene uncertain. The V end lost 0 bases, the J end lost 3 bases, and 12 bases lay between the germline ends. CDR1 is SGDLS and CDR2 is YYNGEE in the germline V gene. The CDR3 extends over 16 amino acids. The CDR3 region is CASSVALSHYTGELFF. CDR3 in DNA: TGTGCCAGCAGCGTAGCCCTATCTCACTACACCGGGGAGCTGTTTTTT. The full variable domain, completed using reference TRBV9 and TRBJ2-2, is DSGVTQTPKHLITATGQRVTLRCSPRSGDLSVYWYQQSLDQGLQFLIQYYNGEERAKGNILERFSAQQFPDLHSELNLSSLELGDSALYFCASSVALSHYTGELFFGEGSRLTVL.

This clonotype was seen a handful of times. This rearrangement joins TRBV19 to TRBJ2-7; 9 bases align to TRBD2. The J segment lost 8 bases and the V segment lost 4 bases, leaving 9 bases of the junction unmatched. This CDR3 comprises 14 residues. The germline CDR1 and CDR2 sequences are LNHDA and SQIVND (reference sequence). CDR3 coding DNA: TGTGCCAGTAGTACCGCCGGGACTAGCATCAAGCAGTACTTC. Its protein product is CASSTAGTSIKQYF.

A single count supports this clonotype. Given the absence of the conserved phenylalanine or tryptophan at the CDR3 end, a read error is likely. J is TRBJ2-3 and V is TRBV3-1; 7 nucleotides match TRBD2. The V gene end was trimmed by 3 bases and the J gene end by 0 bases; junction bases not matched to a gene: 6. Germline values: CDR1 LGHDT, CDR2 YNNKEL (reference sequence). This CDR3 spans 16 amino acids. CDR3: CASSQIAGLSTDTQYL. The CDR3 DNA sequence: TGTGCCAGCAGCCAGATAGCGGGCCTCAGCACAGATACGCAGTATCTT.